The present T cell receptor beta chain was sequenced within a study of vaccination effects on CD4 cells after COVID-19. Study-wide background: Participants each got two BNT162b2 or mRNA-1273 vaccine doses. General observations from the study: Convalescent patients numbered few in the study; early post-infection timepoints were missing entirely.

Produced via immunoSEQ multiplex PCR; TCRdb's table is partial and in-frame only. The sample shows 30,000 to 45,000 clones, roughly 70% of them seen only once. Viral peptide pool expansion of antigen-specific CD4+ T cells preceded sequencing in the ViraFEST assay. Subsequent to a culture period of about ten days, CD4+ T cells were isolated. None of these healthy vaccinees had been infected with SARS-CoV-2 before vaccination. Researchers reported culturing 2 million to 2.5 million PBMC in each well, adding around 10 IU/ml IL-2 and 10 ug/ml peptides. Replacing half the medium with IL-2 medium was done on days 3 and 7. V was shortened by 1 base and J by 10 bases, with 11 bases between the two germline ends. Looked up from germline, CDR1 is SGHTA and CDR2 is FQGNSA. This CDR3 has 14 amino acids. With regard to this clone: The target antigen is unknown.

The receptor comes from a human donor who received a COVID-19 vaccine. Sequencing used CD4+ T cells from PBMCs cultured with SARS-CoV-2 spike peptides, obtained before COVID-19 vaccination. The V and J genes are TRBV7-2 and TRBJ1-6; D is undetermined. The DNA for the CDR3 is TGTGCCAGCAGCTTAGAGTGGTGGGGATCACCCCTCCACTTT. This codes for CASSLEWWGSPLHF.